This is a list of T cell receptor beta chains from one sample in a study of regulatory T cells in long-lasting Graves disease. In TCRdb, the multiplex PCR reads were re-called with MiXCR into one record per CDR3 protein. The sample consists of around 450,000 distinct CDR3 sequences, 16% of them appearing once. These records were also assigned to another study, of T cells in Graves' hyperthyroidism and ophthalmopathy.

Sequenced material: peripheral blood mononuclear cells (PBMCs), taken at new diagnosis, from a patient treated with antithyroid drugs. These receptors originate from a man aged 40-55 years with Graves disease. Each CDR3 is given with its conserved first and last residue. D genes are given only for firm matches. Size values are once, few and many counts, or a class for expanded clones, and some rows have none.

NA TRBJ2-1 TRBV5-1 many TGCGCCAGCAGCTTGACATCGATAACCTACAATGAGCAGTTCTTC CASSLTSITYNEQFF
TRBD2 TRBJ2-1 TRBV27 many TGTGCCAGCAGTTTATTGAGCGGGAGTGCGTACAATGAGCAGTTCTTC CASSLLSGSAYNEQFF
NA TRBJ1-5 TRBV6-1 many TGTGCCAGCAGTGAACCCCGGGACCGGGTTTTT CASSEPRDRVF
NA TRBJ2-2 TRBV5-1 many TGCGCCAGCAGCTTGGGGGAATACACCGGGGAGCTGTTTTTT CASSLGEYTGELFF
TRBD1 TRBJ2-7 TRBV5-1 few TGCGCCAGCAGCTTGGGGACAGGGTATCGCGAGCAGTACTTC CASSLGTGYREQYF
TRBD2 TRBJ2-1 TRBV25-1 NA TGTGCCAGCAGTGAACTTGGAGCGGGAGGCGGCAATGAGCAGTTCTTC CASSELGAGGGNEQFF
TRBD1 TRBJ1-1 TRBV7-2 NA TGTGCCAGCAGCCCAAGGGGACAGGGGTTGATTGAAGCTTTCTTT CASSPRGQGLIEAFF
NA TRBJ2-2 TRBV15 NA TGTGCCACCAGCGGAAGCTACACCGGGGAGCTGTTTTTT CATSGSYTGELFF
TRBD1 TRBJ2-7 TRBV5-6 many TGTGCCAGCAGCGGGGGGACAGGAAATCTCCACGAGCAGTACTTC CASSGGTGNLHEQYF
NA TRBJ2-2 TRBV5-1 many TGCGCCAGCAGCCCTTGGGGCCCGAACACCGGGGAGCTGTTTTTT CASSPWGPNTGELFF
NA TRBJ2-5 TRBV6-1 NA TGTGCCAGCAAGGAGTTGGGGGGGCAGCAAGAGACCCAGTACTTC CASKELGGQQETQYF
TRBD1 TRBJ2-7 TRBV19 few TGTGCCAGTAGTATGTTTCGGGACAGGGGGTACGAGCAGTACTTC CASSMFRDRGYEQYF
TRBD2 TRBJ2-2 TRBV29-1 NA TGCAGCGTTGGGACTAGCGGATCCACCGGGGAGCTGTTTTTT CSVGTSGSTGELFF
TRBD1 TRBJ2-7 TRBV28 NA TGTGCCAGCAGCAGAGACAGGGGGAGCGTCTACGAGCAGTACTTC CASSRDRGSVYEQYF
NA TRBJ2-5 TRBV19 many TGTGCCAGTAGTCAACAGGGCCCCAGGAGTGTAGCCCAGTACTTC CASSQQGPRSVAQYF
TRBD1 TRBJ1-5 TRBV20-1 many TGCAGTGCTTCCCTGGACAGGGAATGGCAGCCCCAGCATTTT CSASLDREWQPQHF
NA TRBJ2-3 TRBV11-2 many TGTGCCAGCAGCTTGGTAGCCGCAGATACGCAGTATTTT CASSLVAADTQYF
NA TRBJ2-3 TRBV15 many TGTGCCACCAGCAGGACGGGGACAGATACGCAGTATTTT CATSRTGTDTQYF
TRBD2 TRBJ2-2 TRBV11-3 NA TGTGCCAGCAGCTTAGGAGTGGGGACTAGCGGGCGCACCGGGGAGCTGTTTTTT CASSLGVGTSGRTGELFF
NA TRBJ1-2 TRBV27 few TGTGCCAGCAGTAAACTGGCTCCTAACTATGGCTACACCTTC CASSKLAPNYGYTF
NA TRBJ2-1 TRBV10-3 many TGTGCCATCGTCAGCGGGTACAATGAGCAGTTCTTC CAIVSGYNEQFF
TRBD1 TRBJ2-3 TRBV9 few TGTGCCAGCAGCGCGACAGGGGGTGGGCCCACAGATACGCAGTATTTT CASSATGGGPTDTQYF
NA TRBJ1-4 TRBV11-2 few TGTGCCAGCAGCTTAAACGGTGCAACTAATGAAAAACTGTTTTTT CASSLNGATNEKLFF
TRBD2 TRBJ2-1 TRBV7-2 many TGTGCCAGCAGTCGCGCGGGGGGTGACTACAATGAGCAGTTCTTC CASSRAGGDYNEQFF
NA TRBJ2-2 TRBV4-2 NA TGTGCCAGCAGCCAAGATCCGGGCGGGGCCGGGGAGCTGTTTTTT CASSQDPGGAGELFF
NA TRBJ1-5 TRBV15 few TGTGCCACCAGCAGAGATTTTTCGCAGGGAATGGGCAGCAATCAGCCCCAGCATTTT CATSRDFSQGMGSNQPQHF
NA TRBJ2-5 TRBV24-1 many TGTGCCACCAGTGATTTGCCAGGGTTGGGGCAAGAGACCCAGTACTTC CATSDLPGLGQETQYF
TRBD2 TRBJ2-7 TRBV10-3 NA TGTGCCATCAGACAGAAGCGGGACTCCTACGAGCAGTACTTC CAIRQKRDSYEQYF
TRBD2 TRBJ2-7 TRBV28 NA TGTGCCAGCAGTCCACTGACTAGCGGGAACCCCGAGCAGTACTTC CASSPLTSGNPEQYF
TRBD2 TRBJ2-2 TRBV9 few TGTGCCAGCAGCGGGGAGTTGTGGACTAGCGGGAGCCGGACCGGGGAGCTGTTTTTT CASSGELWTSGSRTGELFF
TRBD2 TRBJ2-1 TRBV30 many TGTGCCTGGTCCGGGACTAGCGGGACAAATGAGCAGTTCTTC CAWSGTSGTNEQFF
NA TRBJ2-3 TRBV6-1 NA TGTGCCAGCAGCCCCGGGCTCCGCGCAGATACGCAGTATTTT CASSPGLRADTQYF
NA TRBJ1-1 TRBV12-3/TRBV12-4 many TGTGCCAGCTCACCTGGCGGGACTGAAGCTTTCTTT CASSPGGTEAFF
NA TRBJ2-5 TRBV4-1 few TGCGCCAGCAGGAGCACCCCAGGGTTTTCACAAGAGACCCAGTACTTC CASRSTPGFSQETQYF
NA TRBJ1-1 TRBV6-1 few TGTGCCAGCACTTCAGAGGGAGGGATCACTGAAGCTTTCTTT CASTSEGGITEAFF
NA TRBJ1-1 TRBV12-3/TRBV12-4 NA TGTGCCAGCAGTGACCGGGGGGGGGCTTTCTTT CASSDRGGAFF
TRBD1 TRBJ2-7 TRBV5-1 many TGCGCCAGCAGCTCCCGGGACAGGGGATCCGAGCAGTACTTC CASSSRDRGSEQYF